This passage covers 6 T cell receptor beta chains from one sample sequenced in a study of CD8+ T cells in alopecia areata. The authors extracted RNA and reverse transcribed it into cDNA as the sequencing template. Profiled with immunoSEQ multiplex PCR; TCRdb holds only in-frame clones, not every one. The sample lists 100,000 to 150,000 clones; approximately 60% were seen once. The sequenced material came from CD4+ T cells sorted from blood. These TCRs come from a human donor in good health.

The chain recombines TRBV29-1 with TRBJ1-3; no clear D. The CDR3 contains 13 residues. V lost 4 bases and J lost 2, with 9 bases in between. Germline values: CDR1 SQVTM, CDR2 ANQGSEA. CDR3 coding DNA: TGCAGCGTTGTAGCTCTTCCTGGAAACACCATATATTTT. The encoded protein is CSVVALPGNTIYF.

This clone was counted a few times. The DNA for the CDR3 is TGCAGCGTTGTGGACTCACAGAACTCTGGGGCCAACGTCCTGACTTTC. The encoded protein is CSVVDSQNSGANVLTF. V gene TRBV29-1 combines with J gene TRBJ2-6, with D maybe TRBD2 (5 bases). The CDR3 is made up of 16 amino acids. Germline lookup yields CDR1 SQVTM and CDR2 ANQGSEA. V shed 4 bases and J shed 0 bases, with 13 bases lying between them.

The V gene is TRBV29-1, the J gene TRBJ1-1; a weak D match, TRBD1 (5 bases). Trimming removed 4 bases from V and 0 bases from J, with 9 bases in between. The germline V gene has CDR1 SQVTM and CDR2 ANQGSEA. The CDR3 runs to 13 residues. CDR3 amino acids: CSVGRGLNTEAFF. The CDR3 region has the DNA TGCAGCGTTGGAAGGGGATTGAACACTGAAGCTTTCTTT.

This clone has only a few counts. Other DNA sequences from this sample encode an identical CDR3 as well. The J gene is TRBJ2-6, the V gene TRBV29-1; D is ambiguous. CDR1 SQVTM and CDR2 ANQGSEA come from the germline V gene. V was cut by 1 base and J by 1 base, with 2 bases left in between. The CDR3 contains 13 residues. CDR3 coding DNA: TGCAGCGTTGAAGCTTCTGGGGCCAACGTCCTGACTTTC. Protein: CSVEASGANVLTF.

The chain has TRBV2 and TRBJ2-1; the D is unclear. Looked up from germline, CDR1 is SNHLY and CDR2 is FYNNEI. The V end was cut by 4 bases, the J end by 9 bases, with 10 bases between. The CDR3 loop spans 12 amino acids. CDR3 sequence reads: CASSGLHREQFF. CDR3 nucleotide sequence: TGTGCCAGCAGTGGTCTTCACCGTGAGCAGTTCTTC.

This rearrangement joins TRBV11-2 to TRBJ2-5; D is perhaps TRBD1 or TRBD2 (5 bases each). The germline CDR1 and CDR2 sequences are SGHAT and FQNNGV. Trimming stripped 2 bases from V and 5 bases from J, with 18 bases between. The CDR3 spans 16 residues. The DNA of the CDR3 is TGTGCCAGCAGCTTAAGTGGGACGACCGGAGCGGAGACCCAGTACTTC. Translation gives CASSLSGTTGAETQYF.